The 32 T cell receptor beta chains given below trace back to one sample, sequenced in a study of sequential checkpoint blockade in melanoma. Treatment in this sample: randomized to nivolumab then ipilimumab (arm A) or the reverse (arm B). Generated by immunoSEQ multiplex PCR, the TCRdb table keeps only in-frame clones and is missing some. Altogether fewer than 6,500 clones are present, approximately 24% being singletons, with the ten largest covering roughly a fifth. Specimen: tumor tissue (inferred from file names), collected from a patient given nivolumab and ipilimumab in sequence. Source of these receptors: a human donor with melanoma.

The rearrangement links TRBV7-8 to TRBJ1-2, with D tentatively TRBD1 (5 bases). Deletions cut 3 bases from V and 5 bases from J, with 10 bases between. CDR3 length: 13 residues. Germline V gene lookup returns CDR1 SGHVS and CDR2 FQNEAQ. CDR3 amino acids: CASSFLGVYGYTF. Written as DNA, the CDR3 is TGTGCCAGCAGCTTTCTGGGGGTTTATGGCTACACCTTC.

The chain recombines TRBV5-1 with TRBJ2-5; tentatively, D is TRBD2 (6 bases). Germline-derived CDR1 and CDR2 are SGHRS and YFSETQ. The CDR3 has 15 residues. Trimming shortened V by 5 bases and J by 5 bases, and 19 bases separated the two germline ends. The CDR3 DNA is TGCGCCAGCAGGCGGGACTTGACCCTTGCGGAGACCCAGTACTTC. The encoded protein is CASRRDLTLAETQYF.

The rearrangement joins TRBV11-3 to TRBJ2-5; 7 bases line up with TRBD1. This CDR3 is 15 amino acids long. Per the germline V gene, CDR1 is SGHNT and CDR2 is YENEEA. Trimming cost V 5 bases and J 5 bases; bases outside gene matches: 11. The CDR3 sequence is CASSPQDRVGETQYF. DNA for the CDR3: TGTGCCAGCAGCCCTCAAGACAGGGTAGGGGAGACCCAGTACTTC. The whole variable domain, remainder taken from reference TRBV11-3 and TRBJ2-5, is EAGVVQSPRYKIIEKKQPVAFWCNPISGHNTLYWYLQNLGQGPELLIRYENEEAVDDSQLPKDRFSAERLKGVDSTLKIQPAELGDSAVYLCASSPQDRVGETQYFGPGTRLLVL.

In its sample, this clone was seen many times. V and J are TRBV6-8 and TRBJ2-7; 7 bases agree with TRBD1. Germline CDR1 is MNHGY and CDR2 is SAAAGT. V lost 11 bases and J lost 0; bases outside the gene matches: 7. This CDR3 spans 13 amino acids. The CDR3 loop reads CAVGTVSSYEQYF. CDR3 coding DNA: TGTGCCGTCGGGACAGTTAGCTCCTACGAGCAGTACTTC.

There are a few counts of this clone. The chain is built from TRBV30 and TRBJ1-1; no firm D call. The CDR3 is made up of 13 amino acids. Between the trimmed V and J ends, which lost 3 bases and 3 bases, there was a span of 11 bases. Germline-derived CDR1 and CDR2 are GTSNPN and SVGIG (reference sequence). The CDR3 bases are TGTGCCTGGAGGCGGGGTAGGGACACTGAAGCTTTCTTT. Translation: CAWRRGRDTEAFF.

In this sample, this clone turned up a few times. The rearrangement joins TRBV6-8 to TRBJ2-2; 13 bases line up with TRBD2. Trimming cost V 11 bases and J 0 bases; bases outside gene matches: 12. Germline lookup yields CDR1 MNHGY and CDR2 SAAAGT. The CDR3 sequence is 18 residues long. CDR3 coding DNA: TGTGCCTATAGACTCCGAACTAGCGGGAGGGCGAACACCGGGGAGCTGTTTTTT. Translation gives CAYRLRTSGRANTGELFF.

The V gene is TRBV19, the J gene TRBJ1-4, with D perhaps matching TRBD1 (6 bases). The CDR3 extends over 16 amino acids. From germline, CDR1 is LNHDA and CDR2 SQIVND (reference sequence). Trimming took 7 bases from V and 0 from J, leaving 15 bases between them. The chain's CDR3 is CASTKQGTTTNEKLFF. CDR3 sequence (DNA): TGTGCCAGTACAAAACAGGGTACGACAACTAATGAAAAACTGTTTTTT.

This clone was observed a handful of times. The CDR3 protein is CASSSQDRSNQPQHF. The DNA for the CDR3 is TGTGCCAGCAGCTCTCAGGACAGAAGCAATCAGCCCCAGCATTTT. The gene calls are TRBV11-3 and TRBJ1-5; maybe TRBD1 (6 bases). The CDR3 extends over 15 amino acids. Germline lookup yields CDR1 SGHNT and CDR2 YENEEA. Trimming pared 4 bases from V and 1 base from J, leaving 11 bases between.

The CDR3 region has the DNA TGCAGCGCGACCGGACAGGGTTCGATAGGGTCCTACGAGCAGTACTTC. As protein: CSATGQGSIGSYEQYF. The chain uses TRBV29-1 and TRBJ2-7; the match to TRBD1 covers 8 bases. Germline V lookup: CDR1 SQVTM, CDR2 ANQGSEA. CDR3 length: 16 amino acids. Trimming cost V 7 bases and J 1 base; bases outside gene matches: 15.

The V and J genes are TRBV15 and TRBJ2-7; no clear D gene. Germline CDR1 reads LNHNV; CDR2 reads YYDKDF (reference sequence). This CDR3 region has 15 residues. Trimming shortened V by 0 bases and J by 5 bases, and 14 bases separated the two germline ends. In DNA form, the CDR3 reads TGTGCCACCAGCAGAGATAAGCGCCGTTTAGACGAGCAGTACTTC. Translated: CATSRDKRRLDEQYF.

This chain links TRBV11-3 with TRBJ2-6; no clear D gene. From germline, CDR1 is SGHNT and CDR2 YENEEA. Trimming cost V 2 bases and J 0 bases, with 5 bases left between them. The CDR3 runs to 15 residues. The CDR3 DNA reads as TGTGCCAGCAGCTTAACAGTCTCTGGGGCCAACGTCCTGACTTTC. Residues: CASSLTVSGANVLTF.

The gene calls are TRBV6-8 and TRBJ2-1; the D gene could be TRBD1 or TRBD2 (5 bases each). V gave up 0 bases and J gave up 4 bases, with 10 bases separating them. Germline loops: CDR1 MNHGY, CDR2 SAAAGT. The CDR3 has 15 residues. The CDR3 DNA follows: TGTGCCAGCAGTTACTCCGGGACGGATTACAATGAGCAGTTCTTC. It yields the protein CASSYSGTDYNEQFF.

This clone came up a few times. The chain uses TRBV6-8 and TRBJ2-7, with 7 bases matching TRBD2. Trimming took 1 base from V and 5 from J; bases not matched to a gene: 8. The CDR3 consists of 15 residues. CDR1 and CDR2 (germline): MNHGY, SAAAGT. This CDR3 is CASSYWGGSSDEQYF. CDR3 nucleotides: TGTGCCAGCAGTTACTGGGGCGGGAGTAGCGACGAGCAGTACTTC.

This clone was picked up a small number of times. The chain joins TRBV1 to TRBJ1-2; the table's D call, TRBD1, was not checked against the DNA. TRBV1 is a pseudogene. The CDR3 has 17 amino acids. The CDR3 protein is CASSQGLWTGTNYGYTF. The CDR3 bases are TGCGCCAGCAGCCAAGGGCTATGGACAGGCACTAACTATGGCTACACCTTC.

This clone came up a few times. The chain is built from TRBV6-8 and TRBJ2-6; D perhaps matches TRBD2 (5 bases). The CDR3 totals 14 residues. V was cut by 5 bases and J by 4 bases, with 9 bases left in between. The germline V gene encodes CDR1 MNHGY and CDR2 SAAAGT. The CDR3 DNA reads as TGTGCCAGCAGTACTAGTGCCGGGGCCAACGTCCTGACTTTC. It is translated as CASSTSAGANVLTF.

In nucleotides, the CDR3 is TGTGCCAGCAGCCCCAGGCCCGACTCCTATAATTCACCCCTCCACTTT. Translating it yields CASSPRPDSYNSPLHF. The rearrangement uses TRBV6-8 and TRBJ1-6; the D is unclear. Germline V gene sequence: CDR1 MNHGY, CDR2 SAAAGT. The ends were cut back, 6 bases at V and 0 bases at J, with 12 bases in the middle. The CDR3 sequence is 16 residues long.

The chain has TRBV9 and TRBJ1-2; D not resolved. Trimming shortened V by 7 bases and J by 4 bases, and 11 bases separated the two germline ends. There are 12 residues in the CDR3. Germline-derived CDR1 and CDR2 are SGDLS and YYNGEE. The CDR3 DNA reads TGTGCCAGCGCCGCCGGTGGCTATGGCTACACCTTC. As protein: CASAAGGYGYTF. The full variable domain, its missing parts supplied by reference TRBV9 and TRBJ1-2, is DSGVTQTPKHLITATGQRVTLRCSPRSGDLSVYWYQQSLDQGLQFLIQYYNGEERAKGNILERFSAQQFPDLHSELNLSSLELGDSALYFCASAAGGYGYTFGSGTRLTVV.

This clone came up many times. The chain employs TRBV9 and TRBJ2-3; TRBD2 aligns across 11 bases. CDR3 length: 16 amino acids. The germline V gene has CDR1 SGDLS and CDR2 YYNGEE. V lost 3 bases to trimming and J lost 4 bases; unmatched junction nucleotides: 7. CDR3 nucleotides: TGTGCCAGCAGCGCACTTAGCGGGAGGGCCGCAGATACGCAGTATTTT. Translating gives CASSALSGRAADTQYF.

The rearrangement uses TRBV6-8 and TRBJ2-7; D not certain. CDR1 and CDR2 (germline): MNHGY, SAAAGT. V shed 6 bases and J shed 1 base, with 19 bases lying between them. CDR3 size: 16 residues. DNA of the CDR3: TGTGCCAGCAGGAGCTTGAGACTTTCTACTTCCTACGAGCAGTACTTC. It is translated as CASRSLRLSTSYEQYF.

This clone has more than one count but fewer than ten. The genes are TRBV30 and TRBJ2-3; 7 bases agree with TRBD1. The CDR3 is 14 amino acids. Germline V CDR1 and CDR2: GTSNPN, SVGIG (reference sequence). Unmatched junction bases numbered 6, after V lost 5 bases and J lost 1 base. DNA for the CDR3: TGTGCCTGGGTAAGGGACAGCGGCACAGATACGCAGTATTTT. Residues: CAWVRDSGTDTQYF.

The chain has TRBV29-1 and TRBJ2-7; D is unresolved. This CDR3 has 12 residues. Between the trimmed V and J ends, which lost 1 base and 6 bases, there was a span of 10 bases. CDR1 and CDR2 from the germline V gene are SQVTM and ANQGSEA. DNA for the CDR3: TGCAGCGTTGAAGGGACGGCTAGCGAGCAGTACTTC. Translating it yields CSVEGTASEQYF.

This clone came up a few times. V usage is TRBV7-6 and J usage is TRBJ2-4, with a weak D call TRBD1 (6 bases). The V and J ends lost 1 base and 1 base respectively, with 8 bases between them. Germline CDR1 SGHVS, CDR2 FNYEAQ. The CDR3 is 15 residues long. CDR3: CASSLVQGAKNIQYF. The CDR3 DNA sequence: TGTGCCAGCAGCTTAGTACAGGGTGCCAAAAACATTCAGTACTTC. The whole variable domain, filled in from reference TRBV7-6 and TRBJ2-4, reads GAGVSQSPRYKVTKRGQDVALRCDPISGHVSLYWYRQALGQGPEFLTYFNYEAQQDKSGLPNDRFSAERPEGSISTLTIQRTEQRDSAMYRCASSLVQGAKNIQYFGAGTRLSVL.

The chain employs TRBV6-8 and TRBJ2-7; D is perhaps TRBD1 (6 bases). This CDR3 comprises 14 residues. The germline V gene has CDR1 MNHGY and CDR2 SAAAGT. The germline V and J ends were trimmed by 10 bases and 2 bases, with 18 bases remaining between them. In DNA, the CDR3 is TGTGCCACCCGTCAATCCCGGGACACCTACGAGCAGTACTTC. This gives the protein CATRQSRDTYEQYF.

This clone was seen at least ten times. The chain links TRBV11-3 to TRBJ1-6; 9 bases are a match to TRBD1. Germline CDR1 and CDR2: SGHNT and YENEEA. V trimming: 4 bases; J trimming: 7 bases; junction bases outside the gene matches: 5. This CDR3 contains 15 residues. The chain's CDR3 is CASSSQGARNSPLHF. The CDR3 region has the DNA TGTGCCAGCAGCTCACAGGGGGCTCGGAATTCACCCCTCCACTTT.

The chain combines TRBV29-1 with TRBJ2-7; 8 nucleotides agree with TRBD1. CDR1 is SQVTM, CDR2 ANQGSEA, per germline. CDR3 size: 14 residues. The ends lost 8 bases at V and 1 base at J; junction bases unmatched: 10. The CDR3 coding sequence is TGCAGCACCCGAACCGACAGGGGATCCTACGAGCAGTACTTC. This translates into CSTRTDRGSYEQYF.

The CDR3 coding sequence is TGTGCCAGCAGTTGGGGCCATTCCTACGAGCAGTACTTC. Its translation is CASSWGHSYEQYF. This chain links TRBV6-8 with TRBJ2-7; weak D call: TRBD1 (5 bases). Germline CDR1 and CDR2: MNHGY and SAAAGT. CDR3 length: 13 residues. Trimming pared 4 bases from V and 1 base from J, leaving 8 bases between.

The CDR3 is CASSPQRTNEKLFF. The CDR3, as DNA: TGTGCCAGCTCACCGCAGAGGACTAATGAAAAACTGTTTTTT. The V gene is TRBV18, the J gene TRBJ1-4; no clear D gene. V lost 3 bases and J lost 2, with 7 bases in between. CDR3 size: 14 residues. Germline CDR1 is KGHSH and CDR2 is LQKENI. Together with reference TRBV18 and TRBJ1-4, the CDR3 gives the full variable domain: NAGVMQNPRHLVRRRGQEARLRCSPMKGHSHVYWYRQLPEEGLKFMVYLQKENIIDESGMPKERFSAEFPKEGPSILRIQQVVRGDSAAYFCASSPQRTNEKLFFGSGTQLSVL.

This clone was seen more than once but under ten times. The CDR3, as DNA: TGTGCCAGCAGTCCCGACAGGGGGCAAATTGGCTACACCTTC. Translation: CASSPDRGQIGYTF. V usage is TRBV6-8 and J usage is TRBJ1-2, with 10 bases that match TRBD1. The CDR3 has 14 residues. The V gene end was trimmed by 5 bases and the J gene end by 7 bases; junction bases not matched to a gene: 7. The V gene's germline CDR1 is MNHGY and CDR2 SAAAGT.

The CDR3 bases are TGTGCCTGGACGAAAGGGGCAGTCAATGAAAAACTGTTTTTT. Its translation: CAWTKGAVNEKLFF. V usage is TRBV30 and J usage is TRBJ1-4; possibly TRBD1 for D (5 bases). Germline V gene lookup returns CDR1 GTSNPN and CDR2 SVGIG (reference sequence). V dropped 4 bases and J dropped 5 bases, with 14 bases sitting between them. This CDR3 has 14 residues.

V and J are TRBV5-1 and TRBJ2-7, with 8 positions matching TRBD1. This CDR3 contains 15 residues. V trimming: 6 bases; J trimming: 5 bases; junction bases outside the gene matches: 13. Germline CDR1 SGHRS, CDR2 YFSETQ. The DNA for the CDR3 is TGCGCCAGCAAAAAGGACAGGGCGACAAACGACGAGCAGTACTTC. This sequence encodes CASKKDRATNDEQYF.

This clone occurred a few times. The chain links TRBV6-8 to TRBJ2-5; 9 positions agree with TRBD1. Germline assignment: CDR1 MNHGY and CDR2 SAAAGT. This CDR3 has 15 residues. J was trimmed by 5 bases and V by 2 bases; bases with no gene match: 6. Here the CDR3 reads CASSYRDRVTETQYF. The CDR3 DNA sequence: TGTGCCAGCAGTTACCGGGACAGGGTAACGGAGACCCAGTACTTC.

The chain uses TRBV28 and TRBJ2-7, with D possibly TRBD2 on 6 matching bases. Germline CDR1 reads MDHEN; CDR2 reads SYDVKM. The CDR3 runs to 19 residues. V was shortened by 5 bases and J by 0 bases, with 26 bases between the two germline ends. CDR3 loop: CASSPPGGTVPGGSYEQYF. In DNA, the CDR3 is TGTGCCAGCAGTCCCCCCGGCGGGACCGTCCCCGGGGGCTCCTACGAGCAGTACTTC.